What follows are 24 T cell receptor beta chains derived from one specimen sequenced in a study of cytomegalovirus exposure and HLA in healthy donors. In the PCR, 60 Vbeta and 13 Jbeta primers were used. Method: immunoSEQ multiplex PCR; TCRdb's copy keeps in-frame clones and lacks some. The sample shows about 150,000 clones, roughly 80% of them seen only once. Material: PBMCs. These receptors originate from a middle-aged man in good health and CMV-seropositive.

The chain combines TRBV10-1 with TRBJ1-6; D remains ambiguous. The CDR3 runs 20 residues. CDR1 WNHNN and CDR2 SYGVQD come from the germline V gene (reference sequence). V shed 5 bases and J shed 8 bases, with 31 bases lying between them. The CDR3 DNA is TGCGCCAGCAGTCCCCCCGAACCACCTTATTCTCTATGGTCTTATTCACCCCTCCACTTT. As protein: CASSPPEPPYSLWSYSPLHF.

The rearrangement links TRBV6-5 to TRBJ1-1; no clear D gene. CDR3 length: 13 amino acids. Looked up from germline, CDR1 is MNHEY and CDR2 is SVGAGI. Trimming cost V 5 bases and J 4 bases, with 11 bases left between them. CDR3 in DNA: TGTGCCAGCAGTGTAGGAGGGAGCACTGAAGCTTTCTTT. Its translation is CASSVGGSTEAFF.

The gene calls are TRBV6-1 and TRBJ1-2; TRBD1 aligns across 9 bases. Trimming removed 7 bases from V and 8 bases from J; junction bases left unmatched: 14. From germline, CDR1 is MNHNS and CDR2 SASEGT. The CDR3 is 15 amino acids. CDR3 residues: CASTIDGQGIWGYTF. The CDR3 DNA reads as TGTGCCAGCACCATCGATGGACAGGGGATTTGGGGCTACACCTTC.

The chain links TRBV30 to TRBJ2-3; 8 bases are a match to TRBD2. Trimming took 3 bases from V and 3 from J; bases not matched to a gene: 11. This CDR3 spans 16 amino acids. Germline CDR1 is GTSNPN and CDR2 is SVGIG (reference sequence). CDR3 residues: CAWSTGAGGITDTQYF. CDR3 bases: TGTGCCTGGAGCACTGGGGCGGGGGGCATTACAGATACGCAGTATTTT.

The chain has TRBV5-8 and TRBJ1-5; maybe TRBD1 (6 bases). V was trimmed by 0 bases and J by 3 bases, leaving 10 bases between them. The CDR3 covers 15 residues. Germline V CDR1 and CDR2: SGHTS, YDEGEE. DNA for the CDR3: TGTGCCAGCAGCTTGGACAGGGCCCCCAATCAGCCCCAGCATTTT. Translated, it gives CASSLDRAPNQPQHF.

The J gene is TRBJ2-1, the V gene TRBV4-2; the match to TRBD2 covers 8 bases. With 1 base clipped from V and 10 bases from J, the junction kept 12 bases outside the gene matches. CDR1 is LGHNA and CDR2 is YNFKEQ in the germline V gene. This CDR3 is 16 amino acids long. CDR3 sequence (DNA): TGTGCCAGCAGCCAAGCGCCCAGCGGGGGTACTCGAGAGCAGTTCTTC. Its translation is CASSQAPSGGTREQFF.

The count of this clone is one. The chain has TRBV7-3 and TRBJ2-2; maybe TRBD2 (6 bases). In germline, CDR1 is SGHTA, CDR2 FQGTGA. There are 16 residues in the CDR3. The V gene lost 2 bases and the J gene lost 2 bases, with 12 bases spanning the gap. This chain's CDR3 is CASSLGSGPNTGELFF. CDR3 in DNA: TGTGCCAGCAGCTTAGGGAGCGGGCCAAACACCGGGGAGCTGTTTTTT.

The rearrangement uses TRBV7-8 and TRBJ1-1; TRBD1 aligns across 9 bases. Germline CDR1 SGHVS, CDR2 FQNEAQ. Trimming took 4 bases from V and 4 from J; bases not matched to a gene: 7. This CDR3 region has 15 residues. CDR3 coding DNA: TGTGCCAGCAGCTACCGGGACAGGGCCACCACTGAAGCTTTCTTT. This translates into CASSYRDRATTEAFF.

The chain joins TRBV5-4 to TRBJ2-1; 7 bases are shared with TRBD2. Germline assignment: CDR1 SGHNT and CDR2 YYREEE (reference sequence). The CDR3 spans 17 residues. V dropped 0 bases and J dropped 4; count of bases not matched to a gene: 10. The CDR3 DNA follows: TGTGCCAGCAGCTTGGGTGGCGGGAGTATTTTGTACAATGAGCAGTTCTTC. Amino acid sequence: CASSLGGGSILYNEQFF.

The chain joins TRBV9 to TRBJ1-1; TRBD1 might be the D (6 bases). The CDR3 runs to 15 residues. V was pared by 3 bases and J by 0 bases, with 12 bases between. CDR1 SGDLS and CDR2 YYNGEE come from the germline V gene. The chain's CDR3 is CASSGGGGVNTEAFF. The DNA of the CDR3 is TGTGCCAGCAGCGGAGGGGGAGGGGTGAACACTGAAGCTTTCTTT. The full variable domain, its missing parts supplied by reference TRBV9 and TRBJ1-1, is DSGVTQTPKHLITATGQRVTLRCSPRSGDLSVYWYQQSLDQGLQFLIQYYNGEERAKGNILERFSAQQFPDLHSELNLSSLELGDSALYFCASSGGGGVNTEAFFGQGTRLTVV.

The rearrangement joins TRBV10-3 to TRBJ2-2; D call uncertain. This CDR3 has 13 residues. Deletions cut 3 bases from V and 6 bases from J, with 8 bases between. Germline CDR1 and CDR2: ENHRY and SYGVKD. The chain's CDR3 is CAISDSPAGELFF. The DNA of the CDR3 is TGTGCCATCAGTGACTCCCCCGCCGGGGAGCTGTTTTTT.

The chain has TRBV7-2 and TRBJ1-2, with D possibly TRBD1 on 5 matching bases. Trimming pared 5 bases from V and 4 bases from J, leaving 17 bases between. Germline V gives CDR1 SGHTA, CDR2 FQGNSA. This CDR3 region has 15 residues. DNA for the CDR3: TGTGCCAGCAGCCCAACAGGCGGCGGTCTCTATGGCTACACCTTC. It encodes CASSPTGGGLYGYTF.

This chain joins TRBV7-2 and TRBJ2-1, with TRBD2 matching 9 bases. The CDR3 has 15 residues. The germline gives CDR1 SGHTA, CDR2 FQGNSA. The V gene end was trimmed by 2 bases and the J gene end by 1 base; junction bases not matched to a gene: 0. The CDR3 is CASSLLAGSYNEQFF. CDR3 DNA: TGTGCCAGCAGCTTACTAGCGGGATCCTACAATGAGCAGTTCTTC.

The V gene is TRBV28, the J gene TRBJ1-5, with D possibly being TRBD1 (5 bases). Trimming shortened V by 2 bases and J by 1 base, and 15 bases separated the two germline ends. Germline V gene data show CDR1 as MDHEN and CDR2 as SYDVKM. The CDR3 loop spans 17 amino acids. The CDR3 bases are TGTGCCAGCAGTTTAGGGGGAGGGTCATTGAGCAATCAGCCCCAGCATTTT. This gives the protein CASSLGGGSLSNQPQHF.

The J gene is TRBJ2-7, the V gene TRBV15; TRBD1 matches at 8 bases. The CDR3 length is 15 residues. The J segment lost 6 bases and the V segment lost 4 bases, leaving 11 bases of the junction unmatched. Germline CDR1 LNHNV, CDR2 YYDKDF (reference sequence). This CDR3 reads CATSKGQGLPSEQYF. CDR3 in DNA: TGTGCCACCAGCAAAGGACAGGGCCTACCCTCCGAGCAGTACTTC. The variable domain in full, completed from reference TRBV15 and TRBJ2-7, reads DAMVIQNPRYQVTQFGKPVTLSCSQTLNHNVMYWYQQKSSQAPKLLFHYYDKDFNNEADTPDNFQSRRPNTSFCFLDIRSPGLGDTAMYLCATSKGQGLPSEQYFGPGTRLTVT.

The chain has TRBV14 and TRBJ2-7; TRBD1 might be the D (6 bases). The length of the CDR3 is 15 residues. Germline V gene sequence: CDR1 SGHDN, CDR2 FVKESK. V dropped 0 bases and J dropped 2 bases, with 11 bases sitting between them. The CDR3 loop is CASSQDLGATYEQYF. As DNA, the CDR3 is TGTGCCAGCAGCCAAGATCTGGGGGCAACCTACGAGCAGTACTTC.

This chain joins TRBV5-1 and TRBJ1-1; 8 nucleotides line up with TRBD1. V gave up 4 bases and J gave up 3 bases; unmatched junction bases: 5. In germline, CDR1 is SGHRS, CDR2 YFSETQ. CDR3 size: 14 residues. CDR3 DNA sequence: TGCGCCAGCAGCCGACAGGGGATGGACACTGAAGCTTTCTTT. As protein: CASSRQGMDTEAFF.

The rearrangement links TRBV2 to TRBJ2-7; no definite D call. CDR1 and CDR2 from the germline V gene are SNHLY and FYNNEI. The V and J ends lost 1 base and 0 bases respectively, with 13 bases between them. CDR3 length: 16 amino acids. The CDR3: CASSEEISVSSYEQYF. The CDR3 nucleotides are TGTGCCAGCAGTGAAGAGATTTCCGTGAGCTCCTACGAGCAGTACTTC.

The rearrangement joins TRBV5-1 to TRBJ2-1; D is possibly TRBD2 (5 bases). Trimming shortened V by 0 bases and J by 10 bases, and 8 bases separated the two germline ends. The CDR3 consists of 12 residues. The germline V gene has CDR1 SGHRS and CDR2 YFSETQ. CDR3 region: CASSLASFEQFF. Written as DNA, the CDR3 is TGCGCCAGCAGCTTGGCTAGCTTCGAGCAGTTCTTC.

This clone has just one count. The gene calls are TRBV30 and TRBJ2-2, with D possibly matching TRBD2 (6 bases). Germline V gene data show CDR1 as GTSNPN and CDR2 as SVGIG (reference sequence). The CDR3 sequence is 15 residues long. V was shortened by 2 bases and J by 0 bases, with 10 bases between the two germline ends. CDR3 bases: TGTGCCTGGAGTAGGAGGGGCACGAACACCGGGGAGCTGTTTTTT. Translated, it gives CAWSRRGTNTGELFF.

The chain couples TRBV18 to TRBJ2-7, with TRBD1 matching over 8 bases. Per germline, CDR1 KGHSH and CDR2 LQKENI. CDR3 length: 12 amino acids. Trimming at V came to 6 bases and at J to 8 bases, leaving 6 bases not matched to a gene. The CDR3 here is CASSQDRAKQYF. CDR3 nucleotide sequence: TGTGCCAGCTCCCAGGACAGGGCTAAGCAGTACTTC.

This chain links TRBV5-1 with TRBJ2-2; maybe TRBD2 (8 bases). Trimming removed 6 bases at V and 5 bases at J, with 17 bases between. Germline V gene lookup returns CDR1 SGHRS and CDR2 YFSETQ. CDR3 length: 15 residues. The CDR3 DNA reads as TGCGCCAGCACACCGATAGCGGGACAGACCGGGGAGCTGTTTTTT. Translating it yields CASTPIAGQTGELFF.

This chain connects TRBV7-3 to TRBJ2-2; 7 bases fit TRBD1. CDR3 length equals 15 residues. CDR1 and CDR2 from the germline V gene are SGHTA and FQGTGA. V was clipped by 4 bases and J by 4 bases; unmatched bases: 6. CDR3 DNA: TGTGCCAGCAGCTCTAACAGGGGCTTCACCGGGGAGCTGTTTTTT. Its translation: CASSSNRGFTGELFF.

The chain is built from TRBV28 and TRBJ2-7, with D maybe TRBD1 (7 bases). The germline V gene encodes CDR1 MDHEN and CDR2 SYDVKM. V was pared by 2 bases and J by 3 bases, with 14 bases between. There are 15 residues in the CDR3. The CDR3: CASSLGDREVYEQYF. CDR3 in DNA: TGTGCCAGCAGTTTAGGAGACAGGGAGGTCTACGAGCAGTACTTC.